The 23 T cell receptor beta chains reported below all come from one sample, sequenced in a study of cytomegalovirus exposure and HLA in healthy donors. The method was immunoSEQ multiplex PCR; TCRdb's version includes in-frame clones alone and lacks a portion of them. The sample includes 150,000 to 200,000 clones, about 81% of them seen just once. Specimen: PBMCs. These receptors were collected from a woman in her twenties or thirties in good health and CMV-seronegative.

The chain links TRBV11-2 to TRBJ2-7; 8 nucleotides line up with TRBD1. This CDR3 region has 13 residues. Per the germline V gene, CDR1 is SGHAT and CDR2 is FQNNGV. Germline trimming cut 4 bases from V and 5 bases from J; bases unmatched to any gene: 4. As DNA, the CDR3 is TGTGCCAGCAGCTCAGACAGGGGCCACGAGCAGTACTTC. Its translation is CASSSDRGHEQYF.

The chain is built from TRBV7-9 and TRBJ1-6, with a tentative D call TRBD1 (5 bases). The CDR3 sequence is 14 residues long. Per germline, CDR1 SEHNR and CDR2 FQNEAQ (reference sequence). The V and J ends lost 4 bases and 7 bases respectively, with 11 bases between them. CDR3 loop: CASSSPTDNSPLHF. The DNA of the CDR3 is TGTGCCAGCAGCTCCCCGACAGACAATTCACCCCTCCACTTT.

V gene TRBV11-1 combines with J gene TRBJ2-1, with 10 nucleotides matching TRBD1. The V gene end was trimmed by 4 bases and the J gene end by 1 base; junction bases not matched to a gene: 1. This CDR3 has 15 amino acids. Germline loops: CDR1 SGHAT, CDR2 FQDESV (reference sequence). The chain's CDR3 is CASSSDRGSYNEQFF. The DNA of the CDR3 is TGTGCCAGCAGCTCGGACAGGGGGTCCTACAATGAGCAGTTCTTC. Together with reference TRBV11-1 and TRBJ2-1, the CDR3 gives the full variable domain: EAEVAQSPRYKITEKSQAVAFWCDPISGHATLYWYRQILGQGPELLVQFQDESVVDDSQLPKDRFSAERLKGVDSTLKIQPAELGDSAMYLCASSSDRGSYNEQFFGPGTRLTVL.

The chain couples TRBV5-1 to TRBJ2-7; D is possibly TRBD1 (5 bases). The CDR3 is 12 amino acids. V lost 4 bases, J lost 6 bases, and 11 bases lay in between. CDR1 is SGHRS, CDR2 YFSETQ, per germline. CDR3 DNA sequence: TGCGCCAGCAGCATATCAGGGATCGAGCAGTACTTC. This encodes CASSISGIEQYF.

The chain links TRBV9 to TRBJ2-1; 12 positions match TRBD2. Germline V lookup: CDR1 SGDLS, CDR2 YYNGEE. The CDR3 contains 16 residues. V dropped 0 bases and J dropped 6; count of bases not matched to a gene: 4. CDR3 sequence (DNA): TGTGCCAGCAGCGTAGCGCGGACTAGCGGGATCAATGAGCAGTTCTTC. Its protein product is CASSVARTSGINEQFF.

This chain uses TRBV30 with TRBJ1-5, with 8 bases lining up with TRBD1. This CDR3 spans 14 amino acids. V lost 0 bases and J lost 15; bases outside the gene matches: 13. Looked up from germline, CDR1 is GTSNPN and CDR2 is SVGIG (reference sequence). The CDR3 is CAWSVLLEQGVVHF. DNA of the CDR3: TGTGCCTGGAGTGTACTATTGGAACAGGGGGTTGTGCATTTT.

In its sample, this clone was seen once. The V call is TRBV2, the J call TRBJ1-3; TRBD1 is a possible D gene (5 bases). Germline assignment: CDR1 SNHLY and CDR2 FYNNEI. Trimming stripped 10 bases from V and 2 bases from J, with 12 bases between. CDR3 length equals 13 residues. The CDR3 nucleotides read TGTGCCAACAAGACAGAGCCTGGAAACACCATATATTTT. It specifies CANKTEPGNTIYF.

The rearrangement links TRBV30 to TRBJ1-2; 8 bases agree with TRBD1. CDR1 GTSNPN and CDR2 SVGIG come from the germline V gene (reference sequence). There are 15 residues in the CDR3. The junction had 5 bases not matched to a gene; V was cut back by 2 bases and J by 0 bases. This CDR3 is CAWSLGQASNYGYTF. The CDR3 DNA follows: TGTGCCTGGAGTTTGGGACAGGCTTCTAACTATGGCTACACCTTC. The whole variable domain, filled in from reference TRBV30 and TRBJ1-2, reads SQTIHQWPATLVQPVGSPLSLECTVEGTSNPNLYWYRQAAGRGLQLLFYSVGIGQISSEVPQNLSASRPQDRQFILSSKKLLLSDSGFYLCAWSLGQASNYGYTFGSGTRLTVV.

The chain links TRBV19 to TRBJ2-7, with a tentative D call TRBD1 (5 bases). Germline V gene data show CDR1 as LNHDA and CDR2 as SQIVND (reference sequence). Trimming left V 4 bases short and J 3 bases short, with 16 bases between. This CDR3 is built from 15 residues. CDR3 region: CASSTVPRVDYEQYF. The CDR3 DNA sequence: TGTGCCAGTAGTACGGTCCCCAGGGTAGACTACGAGCAGTACTTC.

The V call is TRBV18, the J call TRBJ1-6; D perhaps matches TRBD1 (6 bases). Trimming pared 3 bases from V and 5 bases from J, leaving 14 bases between. CDR1 is KGHSH and CDR2 is LQKENI in the germline V gene. The CDR3 has 16 residues. Here the CDR3 reads CASSPQRGGNNSPLHF. Here the CDR3 DNA reads TGTGCCAGCTCACCCCAAAGGGGGGGGAATAATTCACCCCTCCACTTT. Looking up the rest from reference TRBV18 and TRBJ1-6 gives the full variable domain: NAGVMQNPRHLVRRRGQEARLRCSPMKGHSHVYWYRQLPEEGLKFMVYLQKENIIDESGMPKERFSAEFPKEGPSILRIQQVVRGDSAAYFCASSPQRGGNNSPLHFGNGTRLTVT.

V and J are TRBV27 and TRBJ2-1, with 11 bases aligning to TRBD2. This CDR3 is built from 16 residues. The junction had 6 bases not matched to a gene; V was cut back by 2 bases and J by 6 bases. Germline V CDR1 and CDR2: MNHEY, SMNVEV (reference sequence). Here the CDR3 reads CASSLVAGGPVNEQFF. CDR3 bases: TGTGCCAGCAGTTTAGTAGCGGGAGGGCCCGTCAATGAGCAGTTCTTC.

V usage is TRBV2 and J usage is TRBJ1-1; D is perhaps TRBD1 (5 bases). The CDR3 has 14 residues. V lost 10 bases to trimming and J lost 0 bases, with 15 bases between them. Germline values: CDR1 SNHLY, CDR2 FYNNEI. Here the CDR3 reads CATTRGILNTEAFF. The CDR3 DNA reads as TGTGCCACCACCCGGGGGATTTTGAACACTGAAGCTTTCTTT. Based on the CDR3 plus reference TRBV2 and TRBJ1-1, the full variable domain is EPEVTQTPSHQVTQMGQEVILRCVPISNHLYFYWYRQILGQKVEFLVSFYNNEISEKSEIFDDQFSVERPDGSNFTLKIRSTKLEDSAMYFCATTRGILNTEAFFGQGTRLTVV.

V is TRBV5-4 and J is TRBJ2-3; D perhaps matches TRBD2 (6 bases). The length of the CDR3 is 16 residues. Germline lookup yields CDR1 SGHNT and CDR2 YYREEE (reference sequence). V was clipped by 1 base and J by 5 bases, with 17 bases between them. DNA for the CDR3: TGTGCCAGCAGCTTGTCAGGCGGGGCGAGGGGAGATACGCAGTATTTT. Residues: CASSLSGGARGDTQYF.

The genes are TRBV30 and TRBJ1-5, with 9 bases lining up with TRBD1. Germline V gene data show CDR1 as GTSNPN and CDR2 as SVGIG (reference sequence). This CDR3 contains 15 residues. V dropped 3 bases and J dropped 4; count of bases not matched to a gene: 7. For the CDR3, the DNA is TGTGCCTGGAGCGCCGGTGGGACAGGGAATCAGCCCCAGCATTTT. This codes for CAWSAGGTGNQPQHF.

This clone has ten or more counts. CDR3 protein: CASSLPSGGTYEQYF. DNA for the CDR3: TGTGCCAGCAGTTTACCTAGCGGGGGGACTTACGAGCAGTACTTC. This chain uses TRBV28 with TRBJ2-7; 11 nucleotides align to TRBD2. Germline CDR1 is MDHEN and CDR2 is SYDVKM. V lost 2 bases and J lost 4; bases outside the gene matches: 4. The CDR3 spans 15 residues.

The chain employs TRBV4-2 and TRBJ2-1; 9 bases align to TRBD2. CDR1 is LGHNA and CDR2 is YNFKEQ in the germline V gene. V lost 8 bases and J lost 7; bases outside the gene matches: 18. The CDR3 is 17 amino acids. CDR3 nucleotide sequence: TGTGCCAGCTCCTTAGGGGGCGCGGGAGGGCCGGGGAATGAGCAGTTCTTC. This gives the protein CASSLGGAGGPGNEQFF.

The chain joins TRBV29-1 to TRBJ2-3, with 11 nucleotides matching TRBD2. The CDR3 contains 13 residues. Germline V gene sequence: CDR1 SQVTM, CDR2 ANQGSEA. With V trimmed by 4 bases and J by 4 bases, 1 base remained unmatched. The CDR3 DNA follows: TGCAGCGTTGCGGGACTAGCGGCAGATACGCAGTATTTT. The encoded protein is CSVAGLAADTQYF.

The chain employs TRBV5-1 and TRBJ1-4; D gene unclear. The CDR3 length is 13 residues. The V end was cut by 3 bases, the J end by 7 bases, with 10 bases between. Germline lookup yields CDR1 SGHRS and CDR2 YFSETQ. CDR3 nucleotides: TGCGCCAGCAGCTCCCTGGAGGGTGAAAAACTGTTTTTT. It encodes CASSSLEGEKLFF.

This chain connects TRBV6-6 to TRBJ1-6; D is possibly TRBD1 (6 bases). Germline lookup yields CDR1 MNHNY and CDR2 SVGAGI (reference sequence). This CDR3 has 15 amino acids. Trimming removed 5 bases from V and 7 bases from J, with 15 bases in between. The CDR3 loop is CASSVHREGNSPLHF. Here the CDR3 DNA reads TGTGCCAGCAGTGTCCACAGGGAGGGGAATTCACCCCTCCACTTT.

This clone was recorded once. The CDR3 is CSTGGAGGELFF. In DNA form, the CDR3 reads TGCAGCACAGGGGGCGCGGGCGGGGAGCTGTTTTTT. This chain links TRBV29-1 with TRBJ2-2, with 9 nucleotides matching TRBD1. CDR1 and CDR2 from the germline V gene are SQVTM and ANQGSEA. J was trimmed by 7 bases and V by 8 bases; bases with no gene match: 5. The CDR3 runs to 12 residues.

This rearrangement joins TRBV9 to TRBJ1-3, with 11 bases fitting TRBD1. Trimming cost V 1 base and J 2 bases; bases outside gene matches: 5. This CDR3 is 17 amino acids long. Germline CDR1 SGDLS, CDR2 YYNGEE. The CDR3 loop reads CASSVNSGQGAGNTIYF. CDR3 in DNA: TGTGCCAGCAGCGTAAATTCGGGACAGGGGGCTGGAAACACCATATATTTT.

The chain combines TRBV20-1 with TRBJ1-5, with no clear D. The CDR3 length is 10 residues. V lost 5 bases and J lost 10, with 9 bases in between. Germline V lookup: CDR1 DFQATT, CDR2 SNEGSKA (reference sequence). The CDR3 loop is CSALADPQHF. DNA of the CDR3: TGCAGTGCTCTTGCGGATCCCCAGCATTTT.

This clone was observed once. V and J are TRBV7-6 and TRBJ2-7; TRBD1 matches 10 bases. The V gene's germline CDR1 is SGHVS and CDR2 FNYEAQ. With 5 bases clipped from V and 8 bases from J, the junction kept 12 bases outside the gene matches. This CDR3 has 15 residues. The DNA for the CDR3 is TGTGCCAGCAGCGGTTCTGGGACAGGGGCGGAAAAGCAGTACTTC. Translation gives CASSGSGTGAEKQYF. The full variable domain, its missing parts supplied by reference TRBV7-6 and TRBJ2-7, is GAGVSQSPRYKVTKRGQDVALRCDPISGHVSLYWYRQALGQGPEFLTYFNYEAQQDKSGLPNDRFSAERPEGSISTLTIQRTEQRDSAMYRCASSGSGTGAEKQYFGPGTRLTVT.